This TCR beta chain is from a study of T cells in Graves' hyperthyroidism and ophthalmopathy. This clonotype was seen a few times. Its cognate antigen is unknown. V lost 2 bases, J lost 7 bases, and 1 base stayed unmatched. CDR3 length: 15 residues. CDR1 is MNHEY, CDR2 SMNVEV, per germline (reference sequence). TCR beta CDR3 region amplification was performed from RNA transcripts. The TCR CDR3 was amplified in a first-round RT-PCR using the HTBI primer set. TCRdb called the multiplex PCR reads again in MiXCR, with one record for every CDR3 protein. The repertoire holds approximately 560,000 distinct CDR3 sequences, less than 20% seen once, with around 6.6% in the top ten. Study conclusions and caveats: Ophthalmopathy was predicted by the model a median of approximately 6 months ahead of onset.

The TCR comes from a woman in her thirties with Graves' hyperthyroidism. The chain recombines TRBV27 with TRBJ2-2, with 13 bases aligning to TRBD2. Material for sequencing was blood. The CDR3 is CASSLGLAGDGELFF. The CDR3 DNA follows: TGTGCCAGCAGTTTAGGACTAGCGGGGGACGGGGAGCTGTTTTTT.